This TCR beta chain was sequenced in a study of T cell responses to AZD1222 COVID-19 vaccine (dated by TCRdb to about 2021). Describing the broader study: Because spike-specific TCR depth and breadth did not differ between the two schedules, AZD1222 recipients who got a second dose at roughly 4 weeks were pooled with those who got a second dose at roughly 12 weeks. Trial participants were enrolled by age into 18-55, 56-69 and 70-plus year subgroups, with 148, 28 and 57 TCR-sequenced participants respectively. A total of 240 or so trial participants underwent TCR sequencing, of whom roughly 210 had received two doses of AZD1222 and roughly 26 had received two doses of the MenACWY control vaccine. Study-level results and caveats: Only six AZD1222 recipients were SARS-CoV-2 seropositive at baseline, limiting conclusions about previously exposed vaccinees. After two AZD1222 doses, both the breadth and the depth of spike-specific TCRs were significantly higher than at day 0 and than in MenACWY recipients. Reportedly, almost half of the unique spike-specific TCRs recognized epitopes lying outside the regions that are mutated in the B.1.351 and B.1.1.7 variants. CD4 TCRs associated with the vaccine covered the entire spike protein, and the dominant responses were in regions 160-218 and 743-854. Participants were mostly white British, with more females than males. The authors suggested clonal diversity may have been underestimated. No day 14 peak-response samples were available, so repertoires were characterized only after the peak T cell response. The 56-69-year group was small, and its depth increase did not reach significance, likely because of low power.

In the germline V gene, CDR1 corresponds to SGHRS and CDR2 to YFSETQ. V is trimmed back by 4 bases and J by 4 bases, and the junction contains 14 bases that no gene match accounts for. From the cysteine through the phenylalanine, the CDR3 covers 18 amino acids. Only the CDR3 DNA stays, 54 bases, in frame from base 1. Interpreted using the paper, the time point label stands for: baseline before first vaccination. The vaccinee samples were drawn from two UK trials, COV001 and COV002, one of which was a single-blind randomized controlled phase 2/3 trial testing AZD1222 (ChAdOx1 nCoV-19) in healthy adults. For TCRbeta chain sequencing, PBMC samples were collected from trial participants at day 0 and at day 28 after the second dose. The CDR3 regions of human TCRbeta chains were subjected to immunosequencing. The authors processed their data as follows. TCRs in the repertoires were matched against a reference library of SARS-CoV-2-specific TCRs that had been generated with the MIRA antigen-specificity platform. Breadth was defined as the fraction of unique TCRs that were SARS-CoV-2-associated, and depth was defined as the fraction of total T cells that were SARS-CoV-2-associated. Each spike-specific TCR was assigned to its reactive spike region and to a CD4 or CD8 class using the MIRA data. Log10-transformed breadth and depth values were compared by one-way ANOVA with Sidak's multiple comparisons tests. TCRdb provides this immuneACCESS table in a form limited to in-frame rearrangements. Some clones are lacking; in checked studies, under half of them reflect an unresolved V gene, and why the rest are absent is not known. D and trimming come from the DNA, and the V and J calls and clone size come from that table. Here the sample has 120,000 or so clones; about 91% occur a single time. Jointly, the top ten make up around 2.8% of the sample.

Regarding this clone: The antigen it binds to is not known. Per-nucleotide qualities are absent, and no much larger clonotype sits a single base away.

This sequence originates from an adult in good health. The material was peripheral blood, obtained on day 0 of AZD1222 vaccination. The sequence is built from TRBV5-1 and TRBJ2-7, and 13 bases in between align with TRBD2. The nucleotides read TGCGCCAGCAGCATCACTAGCGGGAGGGACGGATGGGGATACGAGCAGTACTTC. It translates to CASSITSGRDGWGYEQYF.